Presented here are 13 T cell receptor beta chains from one specimen sequenced in a study of cytomegalovirus exposure and HLA in healthy donors. The method was immunoSEQ multiplex PCR; TCRdb's version includes in-frame clones alone and lacks a portion of them. There are 260,000 or so clones in the sample; approximately 87% occur only once, and 2.5% to 3% lies in the top ten. Material: PBMCs. These receptors came from a man between 18 and 29 years old in good health and CMV-seronegative.

A few counts support this clone. The gene calls are TRBV7-7 and TRBJ2-2; no firm D call. Germline V gives CDR1 SSHAT, CDR2 FNYEAQ (reference sequence). CDR3 length: 13 residues. Between the trimmed V and J ends, which lost 3 bases and 7 bases, there was a span of 9 bases. The CDR3 DNA sequence: TGTGCCAGCAGCTTTGAGTCGGGCGGGGAGCTGTTTTTT. This gives the protein CASSFESGGELFF.

The J gene is TRBJ1-2, the V gene TRBV28; 8 bases are a match to TRBD1. V lost 5 bases and J lost 7; bases outside the gene matches: 9. Germline CDR1 is MDHEN and CDR2 is SYDVKM. This CDR3 is 14 amino acids long. Written as DNA, the CDR3 is TGTGCCAGCAGTCCTCGACAGGGGTTGTCTGGCTACACCTTC. This sequence encodes CASSPRQGLSGYTF.

This chain connects TRBV10-1 to TRBJ2-5; maybe TRBD1 (6 bases). Between the trimmed V and J ends, which lost 0 bases and 9 bases, there was a span of 11 bases. The germline gives CDR1 WNHNN, CDR2 SYGVQD (reference sequence). The length of the CDR3 is 13 residues. The CDR3 DNA is TGCGCCAGCAGTGAGTCCAGGGGAAAGTCCCAGTACTTC. This sequence encodes CASSESRGKSQYF.

This rearrangement joins TRBV5-6 to TRBJ1-2; D remains unclear. The CDR3 contains 13 residues. V was trimmed by 1 base and J by 8 bases, leaving 12 bases between them. Germline-derived CDR1 and CDR2 are SGHDT and YYEEEE. The DNA of the CDR3 is TGTGCCAGCAGCTTGCGGGGAGTTCAGGGCTACACCTTC. Its protein product is CASSLRGVQGYTF.

J is TRBJ2-1 and V is TRBV4-2, with 13 bases fitting TRBD2. CDR1 is LGHNA, CDR2 YNFKEQ, per germline. CDR3 length: 16 amino acids. V was clipped by 4 bases and J by 6 bases; unmatched bases: 6. The CDR3 DNA is TGTGCCAGCAGCCGCGGGAGGACTAGCGGGAGCAATGAGCAGTTCTTC. Protein product: CASSRGRTSGSNEQFF.

The chain links TRBV28 to TRBJ1-1; 9 bases align to TRBD1. The CDR3 length is 12 residues. The germline V gene has CDR1 MDHEN and CDR2 SYDVKM. After removal of 8 bases from V and 11 bases from J, the junction contained 9 bases not matched to a gene. The CDR3 reads CASGYWTGEAFF. In DNA, the CDR3 is TGTGCCAGCGGATACTGGACAGGGGAGGCTTTCTTT.

The rearrangement uses TRBV6-5 and TRBJ1-2; D unresolved. Deletions cut 0 bases from V and 4 bases from J, with 12 bases between. The germline CDR1 and CDR2 sequences are MNHEY and SVGAGI. CDR3 length equals 15 residues. CDR3 residues: CASSYSLGQTYGYTF. In DNA form, the CDR3 reads TGTGCCAGCAGTTACTCCCTTGGGCAGACCTATGGCTACACCTTC.

The V gene is TRBV7-8, the J gene TRBJ2-7, with a possible D match to TRBD2 (5 bases). The germline CDR1 and CDR2 sequences are SGHVS and FQNEAQ. V was clipped by 1 base and J by 1 base, with 8 bases between them. The CDR3 extends over 14 amino acids. The chain's CDR3 is CASSLVRDSYEQYF. CDR3 sequence (DNA): TGTGCCAGCAGCTTAGTTCGGGATTCCTACGAGCAGTACTTC.

The chain links TRBV5-4 to TRBJ2-7, with 10 bases identical to TRBD1. CDR1 and CDR2 (germline): SGHNT, YYREEE (reference sequence). The V and J ends lost 7 bases and 2 bases, in that order; junction bases with no gene match: 9. This CDR3 is 15 amino acids long. CDR3 bases: TGTGCCAGCCGACCCGGGACAGGGGACGCCTACGAGCAGTACTTC. The encoded protein is CASRPGTGDAYEQYF.

The chain links TRBV30 to TRBJ2-3; perhaps TRBD2 as D (5 bases). The length of the CDR3 is 14 residues. V dropped 2 bases and J dropped 1 base, with 10 bases sitting between them. Germline V gives CDR1 GTSNPN, CDR2 SVGIG (reference sequence). CDR3 coding DNA: TGTGCCTGGAGTTTAGGTAGCGGCACAGATACGCAGTATTTT. Its translation is CAWSLGSGTDTQYF.

The chain has TRBV5-1 and TRBJ1-1; D is uncertain. The germline V and J ends were trimmed by 0 bases and 5 bases, with 11 bases remaining between them. The germline V gene encodes CDR1 SGHRS and CDR2 YFSETQ. The CDR3 totals 14 residues. The CDR3 sequence: CASSLEAGGTEAFF. In DNA, the CDR3 is TGCGCCAGCAGCTTGGAAGCAGGAGGAACTGAAGCTTTCTTT.

V gene TRBV27 combines with J gene TRBJ2-3, with D perhaps matching TRBD1 (5 bases). V lost 5 bases to trimming and J lost 6 bases, with 30 bases between them. CDR1 is MNHEY, CDR2 SMNVEV, per germline (reference sequence). There are 19 residues in the CDR3. CDR3 in DNA: TGTGCCAGCAGTCCGACCCCATGGAAGTGGGGCGAAGGTTACGATACGCAGTATTTT. Translation gives CASSPTPWKWGEGYDTQYF.

This chain uses TRBV7-2 with TRBJ2-7; TRBD2 aligns across 12 bases. Trimming removed 7 bases from V and 4 bases from J; junction bases left unmatched: 8. This CDR3 contains 15 residues. CDR1 is SGHTA, CDR2 FQGNSA, per germline. CDR3 DNA: TGTGCCAGCATCCCTGCAACTAGCGGGAGGTACGAGCAGTACTTC. Protein product: CASIPATSGRYEQYF.